This T cell receptor (beta chain) is drawn from a study of regulatory T cells in long-lasting Graves disease (dated by TCRdb to the early 2020s). The study in broad terms: Persistent Graves' disease meant more than 5 years of antithyroid drug treatment with TSH receptor autoantibodies that stayed positive. Persistent Graves' disease patients were compared with newly diagnosed Graves' disease patients by peripheral blood TCR sequencing and RNA sequencing. The study was conducted in China and was registered as a clinical trial. A total of 33 samples were covered by TCR sequencing, comprising approximately 13 persistent and roughly 20 newly diagnosed Graves' disease patients. In the clinical cohort, patients with persistent Graves' disease had used antithyroid drugs for an average of roughly 10 years.

Study-wide conclusions, independent of this receptor: Persistent Graves' disease patients showed lower TCR Shannon entropy and fewer highly expanded clones than newly diagnosed patients, suggesting clonal expansion. Sequencing and analysis were limited to the TCR beta chain. The study examined only peripheral blood because the primary lesion, thyroid tissue, could not be accessed. More public clonotypes were shared among persistent patients (around 2,600) than among newly diagnosed patients (more than 900). The authors acknowledged the small sample size as a limitation that may reduce accuracy. Preferential use of TRBV28, TRBJ1-2 and TRBJ2-5 was observed in persistent disease, whereas TRBV20-1 and TRBJ2-1 were favored in newly diagnosed disease.

Taken from cysteine to phenylalanine, the CDR3 has 16 residues. Just CDR3 DNA is preserved here, 48 bases in frame from base 1. CDR1 and CDR2 were assigned from the germline V gene as MNHNS and SASEGT. Relative to germline, V is missing 5 bases and J is missing 5 bases, with 11 bases of the junction outside any gene match. The time point label on this specimen signifies: persistent/refractory GD, antithyroid drugs over 5 years with positive TRAb. For both TCR sequencing and RNA sequencing, RNA was extracted from PBMCs in TRIzol. The diagnosis of Graves' disease followed American Thyroid Association guidelines. Recruitment of patients was carried out at an endocrinology department in Xi'an, China. From each patient, around 9 milliliters of peripheral blood was collected into an EDTA anticoagulant tube. Ficoll Paque Plus density gradient separation was used to isolate PBMCs, and no further T cell sorting was performed. An Agilent 2100 Bioanalyzer and agarose gel were used to assess RNA quality, and a NanoDrop 2000 was used to measure RNA concentration.

This clonotype was picked up a small number of times. Its recognized antigen is unknown. Base-call qualities are not available, and no considerably larger clone is one nucleotide away. Libraries were built with multiplex PCR. The instrument given in TCRdb is Illumina HiSeq 4000. iRepertoire HTBI primers and Arm-PCR amplification of CDR3 regions were used to construct TCR beta libraries. PCR products were gel purified before sequencing. The authors processed their data as follows. Gene usage analysis of CDR3 amino acid clonotypes relied on the approximately 68 TRBV and 14 TRBJ segments identified across samples. COPE and FqMerger were used to merge filtered high-quality paired reads into contigs. BLAST was used to align contigs to the IMGT TRBV, TRBD and TRBJ reference genes, and CDR3 was defined following IMGT. Any clonotype with a frequency above 0.1% was classified as a highly expanded clone. Shannon entropy served as the measure of repertoire diversity, while the Gini coefficient captured V-J evenness. A clonotype found in more than one individual was treated as public. TCRdb cleaned the public reads at Q25 with fastp, built clones with MiXCR and kept in-frame beta chains. Rows are unified per CDR3 protein, each entry keeping the most common DNA and genes. What appears here as the V and J calls and clone size reflects TCRdb's work, not the paper's. The sample profile shows 350,000 to 450,000 distinct CDR3 sequences; around 20% of them were found once. In total, the top ten clones hold roughly 20% of the sample.

This TCR was sampled from a female donor with Graves disease. The sequenced sample was peripheral blood mononuclear cells (PBMCs), obtained when the disease was refractory, from a patient treated with antithyroid drugs. The chain couples TRBV6-1 to TRBJ2-5, with 10 middle bases fitting TRBD2. The DNA reads TGTGCCAGCAGTACCGCTAGCGGGGGCCTTCGGGAGACCCAGTACTTC. This encodes CASSTASGGLRETQYF.